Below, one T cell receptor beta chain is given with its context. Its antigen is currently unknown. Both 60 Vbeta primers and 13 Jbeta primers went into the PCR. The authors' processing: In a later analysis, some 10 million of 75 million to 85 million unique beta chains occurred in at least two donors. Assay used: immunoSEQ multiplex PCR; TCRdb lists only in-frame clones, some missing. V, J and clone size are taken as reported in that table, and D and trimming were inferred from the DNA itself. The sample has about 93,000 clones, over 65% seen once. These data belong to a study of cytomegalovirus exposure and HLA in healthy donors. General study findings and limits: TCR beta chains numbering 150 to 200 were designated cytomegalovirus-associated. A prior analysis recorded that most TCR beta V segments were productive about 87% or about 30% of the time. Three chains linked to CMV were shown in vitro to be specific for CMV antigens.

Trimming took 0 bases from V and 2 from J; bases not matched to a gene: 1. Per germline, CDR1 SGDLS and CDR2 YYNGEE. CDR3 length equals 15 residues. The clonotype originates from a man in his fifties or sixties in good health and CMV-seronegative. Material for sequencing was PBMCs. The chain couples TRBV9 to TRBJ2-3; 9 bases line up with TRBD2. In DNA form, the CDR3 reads TGTGCCAGCAGCGTAGCTAGCGGGATCACAGATACGCAGTATTTT. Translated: CASSVASGITDTQYF.